This T cell receptor (beta chain) was sequenced during a study of beta chain features in type 1 diabetes listed by TCRdb under 2018. Describing the broader study: Mean age, gender distribution, total cell number and subset yield did not differ between patients and healthy donors. A total of under 120,000,000 sorted cells were examined across all samples, and RNA yield correlated strongly with the number of cells per subset. Regulatory and stem cell-like memory subsets were isolated from only 8 patients and 8 healthy donors, whereas naive and central memory subsets came from all 30 or so donors. The study compared the TCRB repertoires of sorted circulating CD4+ T cell subsets in recently diagnosed type 1 diabetes patients with those in matched healthy donors. What the research found in general, with its limitations: A moderate but significant shortening of TCRB CDR3 length was observed in type 1 diabetes patients in all four CD4+ subsets. PCR may preferentially amplify shorter templates, but because patient and control samples were amplified and corrected together, any resulting skew would affect both groups equally. Because the HLA sub-analyses included only small numbers of individuals, any influence of HLA type on TCRB rearrangement was left unresolved. At VDJ recombination sites, type 1 diabetes patients had fewer insertions and more deleted nucleotides, which implies abnormalities in thymic rearrangement. Because cDNA was sequenced instead of genomic DNA, activated cells with high expression could be over-represented, although the groups did not differ in activation or CD3 levels. Naive, central memory and regulatory TCRB repertoires appeared to be more similar among patients than among healthy donors.

Each donor gave one peripheral blood draw, roughly 110 mL on average, collected into heparinised tubes. Naive, central memory, regulatory and stem cell-like memory CD4+ T cells were sorted on a BD FACSAria II using a panel including CD45RO, CCR7, CD25, CD127, CD95 and CD27. Every sorted population had a purity above 98%. PBMCs were separated immediately by Lymphoprep density gradient centrifugation and were stained directly, without being cultured. Samples were stained and sorted in pairs, with one healthy donor and one patient per experiment, so that batch effects were minimized. Comment on this clone: Its antigen is unknown. Base-call qualities are not available, and no considerably larger clone is one nucleotide away.

The entire amount of isolated RNA was reverse transcribed using the High Capacity cDNA Reverse Transcription Kit, so the sequenced TCRB transcripts were expressed ones. Deep immunoSEQ sequencing was applied to naive, central memory and regulatory T cell samples, giving an average of around 3.8 million total reads per sample. After sorted cells were lysed in RLT buffer, RNA was extracted with DNase-treated RNeasy Micro or Mini kits, with the choice depending on cell number. Each cell subset was processed separately to prevent cross-contamination, with patient and healthy donor samples processed together. Using the immunoSEQ multiplex PCR, TCRB sequences were amplified from cDNA into 87-bp fragments spanning the CDR3 region. The amplicons were sequenced using the Illumina HiSeq platform. On the authors' methods: PCR bias was computationally corrected using synthetic template baselines, reads within Hamming distance 2 were collapsed, and singletons that could not be merged were discarded. Reads were aligned against IMGT so that V, D and J genes, CDR3 length and insertions or deletions at six rearrangement sites could be assigned. Within each subset, clonotype counts were normalized to the number of sorted cells before true diversity and Gini coefficients were calculated with the tcR R package. The overlap coefficient, calculated on TCRB nucleotide sequences, was used to quantify repertoire sharing. In its TCRdb copy, this immuneACCESS table keeps in-frame sequences only and misses some clones. Where compared with another copy, unresolved V genes explain less than half of these, and the others have no known cause. That table gives V, J and clone size, and the DNA gave D and trimming. The sample data list approximately 160,000 clones, and about a tenth of these were observed just once. 0.5% of the sample goes to the ten largest clones.

The trim is 0 bases for V and 13 bases for J, with a gap of 19 bases between the germline ends. The CDR3, cysteine through phenylalanine, is 14 amino acids long. Only the CDR3 DNA is retained, 42 bases long and in frame from the first base. CDR1 and CDR2, per the germline V gene, are SGHRS and YFSETQ. The sequence joins TRBV5-1 to TRBJ2-5; 5 matching bases give a weak D call of TRBD1. The specimen was central memory CD4+ T cells from blood. The TCR sequence derives from a man aged 25 to 40 with type 1 diabetes. At the DNA level, the sequence is TGCGCCAGCAGCTTGGGGCAGGGAAATAAGAGTCGGTACTTC. Its coded protein is CASSLGQGNKSRYF.